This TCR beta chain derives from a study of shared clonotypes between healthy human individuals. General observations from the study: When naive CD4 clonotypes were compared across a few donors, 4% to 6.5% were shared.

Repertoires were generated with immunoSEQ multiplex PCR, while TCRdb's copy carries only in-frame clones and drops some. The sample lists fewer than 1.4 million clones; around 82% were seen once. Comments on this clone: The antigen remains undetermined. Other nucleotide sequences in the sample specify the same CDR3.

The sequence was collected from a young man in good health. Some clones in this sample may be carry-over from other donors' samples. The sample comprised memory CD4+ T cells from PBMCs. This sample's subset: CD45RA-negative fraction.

The CDR3 sequence: CASSLAGAYGYTF. CDR3 DNA sequence: TGTGCCAGCAGCTTGGCCGGGGCTTATGGCTACACCTTC. The chain employs TRBV11-2 and TRBJ1-2, with TRBD1 as a possible D gene (5 bases). Looked up from germline, CDR1 is SGHAT and CDR2 is FQNNGV. The CDR3 totals 13 residues. Trimming took 3 bases from V and 5 from J, leaving 10 bases between them. The whole variable domain, filled in from reference TRBV11-2 and TRBJ1-2, reads EAGVAQSPRYKIIEKRQSVAFWCNPISGHATLYWYQQILGQGPKLLIQFQNNGVVDDSQLPKDRFSAERLKGVDSTLKIQPAKLEDSAVYLCASSLAGAYGYTFGSGTRLTVV.